Many counts were recorded for the clone carrying this T cell receptor (beta chain). The antigen remains undetermined. This entry comes from a study of T cells in Graves' hyperthyroidism and ophthalmopathy. The TCR beta CDR3 regions underwent amplification using RNA transcripts as the source. With the HTBI primer set, the TCR CDR3 went through a first round of RT-PCR. TCRdb analysed the multiplex PCR reads with MiXCR anew, one entry per CDR3 protein. Of around 500,000 distinct CDR3 sequences in the sample, roughly 15% were seen once. Findings and caveats of the study: Ophthalmopathy onset followed model prediction by a median approximately 7 months.

This clonotype originated in a middle-aged woman with Graves' hyperthyroidism. Sequencing used blood.

The chain's CDR3 is CASMGLAGTNTGELFF. In DNA form, the CDR3 reads TGTGCCAGCATGGGACTAGCGGGGACAAACACCGGGGAGCTGTTTTTT. V usage is TRBV27 and J usage is TRBJ2-2, with 13 nucleotides matching TRBD2. The germline gives CDR1 MNHEY, CDR2 SMNVEV (reference sequence). The CDR3 has 16 amino acids. V dropped 7 bases and J dropped 2; count of bases not matched to a gene: 4.